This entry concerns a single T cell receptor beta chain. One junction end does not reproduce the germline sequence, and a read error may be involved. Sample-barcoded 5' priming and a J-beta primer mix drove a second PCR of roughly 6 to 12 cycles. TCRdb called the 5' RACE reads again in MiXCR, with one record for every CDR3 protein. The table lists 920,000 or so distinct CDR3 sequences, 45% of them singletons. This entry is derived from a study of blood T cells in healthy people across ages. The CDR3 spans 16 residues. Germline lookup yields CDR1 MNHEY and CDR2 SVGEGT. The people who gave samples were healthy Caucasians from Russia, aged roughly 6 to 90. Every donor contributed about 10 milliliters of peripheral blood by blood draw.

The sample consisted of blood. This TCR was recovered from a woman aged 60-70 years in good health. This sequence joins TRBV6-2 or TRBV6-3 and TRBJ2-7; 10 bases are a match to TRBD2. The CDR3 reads CAGSYSSAGGYYEQYF. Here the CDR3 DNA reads TGTGCCGGCAGTTACTCGTCAGCGGGAGGGTACTACGAGCAGTACTTC.